These 4 T cell receptor beta chains share one sample of origin, sequenced in a study of identical twins. MiXCR, applied by TCRdb to the 5' RACE reads, yields one record per CDR3 protein. Found here are 500,000 to 600,000 distinct CDR3 sequences, approximately 22% of them singletons; the top ten hold roughly 0.91%. The sample was also linked to a second study, of T cells expressing NK-cell markers.

The sequenced sample was CD4+ T cells sorted from blood. The receptors derive from a woman aged 18-35 years in good health.

J is TRBJ1-3 and V is TRBV20-1; perhaps TRBD1 as D (5 bases). The germline V gene encodes CDR1 DFQATT and CDR2 SNEGSKA (reference sequence). V was cut by 6 bases and J by 4 bases, with 19 bases left in between. The length of the CDR3 is 15 residues. CDR3 region: CSAQRDGLLGNTIYF. The DNA for the CDR3 is TGCAGTGCCCAAAGGGACGGCCTCTTGGGAAACACCATATATTTT.

Only a few counts were recorded for this clonotype. The J gene is TRBJ1-1, the V gene TRBV20-1; D call uncertain. The CDR3 loop spans 13 amino acids. Trimming left V 7 bases short and J 2 bases short, with 14 bases between. Germline CDR1 DFQATT, CDR2 SNEGSKA (reference sequence). In nucleotides, the CDR3 is TGCAGTGGAATGGGAACTATCAACACTGAAGCTTTCTTT. Its translation: CSGMGTINTEAFF.

The V call is TRBV13, the J call TRBJ2-1; TRBD2 aligns across 10 bases. V lost 5 bases, J lost 9 bases, and 10 bases stayed unmatched. Germline assignment: CDR1 PRHDT and CDR2 FYEKMQ (reference sequence). The CDR3 is made up of 15 amino acids. The CDR3 nucleotides are TGTGCCAGCAGCCCTCCTAGCGGGGGTCTGAGTGAGCAGTTCTTC. It encodes CASSPPSGGLSEQFF.

The table lists this clonotype with many counts. The J gene is TRBJ1-2, the V gene TRBV20-1; 8 bases line up with TRBD1. In germline, CDR1 is DFQATT, CDR2 SNEGSKA (reference sequence). This CDR3 spans 14 amino acids. The ends lost 5 bases at V and 4 bases at J; junction bases unmatched: 9. The CDR3 DNA sequence: TGCAGTGCTGGACAGGGAGGTGGGGGCTATGGCTACACCTTC. It yields the protein CSAGQGGGGYGYTF.